The 32 T cell receptor beta chains presented below share a single source sample, sequenced in a study of CD4 T cells in relation to SARS-CoV-2 and coronaviruses. Unexposed donor CD4+ T cells date from 2011-2018, before the COVID-19 pandemic. Clones were sequenced by immunoSEQ multiplex PCR, and TCRdb holds only the in-frame ones, with some missing. The sample holds 50,000 to 70,000 clones, 85% to 90% seen once. Sequences were obtained from memory CD4+ T cells from PBMCs. Receptors originate from a human donor in good health.

The chain has TRBV29-1 and TRBJ2-3, with D possibly being TRBD2 (5 bases). The germline gives CDR1 SQVTM, CDR2 ANQGSEA. The CDR3 totals 13 residues. V dropped 3 bases and J dropped 1 base, with 8 bases sitting between them. CDR3: CSVDWRGTDTQYF. The CDR3 DNA reads TGCAGCGTTGATTGGCGGGGCACAGATACGCAGTATTTT.

The chain joins TRBV11-2 to TRBJ2-7; 7 nucleotides align to TRBD1. This CDR3 comprises 14 residues. After removal of 5 bases from V and 0 bases from J, the junction contained 4 bases not matched to a gene. The germline gives CDR1 SGHAT, CDR2 FQNNGV. The CDR3 spells CASSARDSSYEQYF. CDR3 bases: TGTGCCAGCAGCGCCCGGGACAGCTCCTACGAGCAGTACTTC.

The chain links TRBV19 to TRBJ2-1, with TRBD1 matching over 7 bases. The CDR3 is made up of 14 amino acids. The germline gives CDR1 LNHDA, CDR2 SQIVND (reference sequence). J lost 0 bases, V lost 9 bases, and 5 bases had no gene match. CDR3: CASSTGDSYNEQFF. For the CDR3, the DNA is TGTGCCAGCAGCACAGGGGACTCCTACAATGAGCAGTTCTTC.

The rearrangement uses TRBV15 and TRBJ2-7; D is possibly TRBD1 (6 bases). Germline V gene sequence: CDR1 LNHNV, CDR2 YYDKDF (reference sequence). The CDR3 loop spans 14 amino acids. V lost 3 bases, J lost 1 base, and 10 bases lay in between. The CDR3 protein is CATSSDRISYEQYF. In DNA form, the CDR3 reads TGTGCCACCAGCAGCGACAGGATATCCTACGAGCAGTACTTC.

The chain recombines TRBV7-2 with TRBJ2-2, with TRBD2 identical over 8 bases. V trimming: 2 bases; J trimming: 7 bases; junction bases outside the gene matches: 12. Germline V CDR1 and CDR2: SGHTA, FQGNSA. The CDR3 spans 17 residues. The CDR3 DNA reads as TGTGCCAGCAGCTTAAGCCTGTCGGGGGGGCGTGGCGGGGAGCTGTTTTTT. The encoded protein is CASSLSLSGGRGGELFF.

This sequence joins TRBV5-4 and TRBJ2-2, with 12 nucleotides matching TRBD2. Germline CDR1 is SGHNT and CDR2 is YYREEE (reference sequence). The CDR3 runs to 17 residues. V dropped 4 bases and J dropped 4; count of bases not matched to a gene: 8. The CDR3 is CASSHATSGRTTGELFF. The CDR3 coding sequence is TGTGCCAGCAGCCACGCCACTAGCGGGAGGACCACCGGGGAGCTGTTTTTT.

A note on this clone: Likely a read error: the CDR3 ends without its conserved phenylalanine or tryptophan. Because the CDR3's place on the DNA is in doubt, the DNA is left out and the CDR3 is given as listed by TCRdb. The chain couples TRBV30 to TRBJ2-2. Inclusive of both ends, the CDR3 amounts to 10 amino acids. The germline CDR1 and CDR2 sequences are GTSNPN and SVGIG (reference sequence). CDR3 region: CAWSLHPTSP.

The chain carries TRBV7-2 and TRBJ2-7, with 7 bases aligning to TRBD1. In germline, CDR1 is SGHTA, CDR2 FQGNSA. J was trimmed by 2 bases and V by 5 bases; bases with no gene match: 9. The CDR3 is made up of 15 amino acids. The CDR3 is CASSQTPGQTYEQYF. CDR3 DNA: TGTGCCAGCAGCCAAACACCGGGACAGACCTACGAGCAGTACTTC.

This clone showed up just once. V usage is TRBV9 and J usage is TRBJ2-5; unclear D gene. Looked up from germline, CDR1 is SGDLS and CDR2 is YYNGEE. The CDR3 sequence is 13 residues long. The V gene lost 2 bases and the J gene lost 2 bases, with 7 bases spanning the gap. The CDR3 is CASSVSPQETQYF. The CDR3 nucleotides read TGTGCCAGCAGCGTCTCCCCTCAAGAGACCCAGTACTTC.

V is TRBV28 and J is TRBJ2-3; tentative D call: TRBD2 (6 bases). From germline, CDR1 is MDHEN and CDR2 SYDVKM. The CDR3 runs to 13 residues. The V and J ends lost 7 bases and 1 base respectively, with 9 bases between them. CDR3 bases: TGTGCCAGCACGTCGGGAGGCACAGATACGCAGTATTTT. Translation: CASTSGGTDTQYF.

This rearrangement joins TRBV11-3 to TRBJ2-7; D possibly corresponds to TRBD1 (5 bases). This CDR3 region has 14 residues. V was pared by 5 bases and J by 3 bases, with 14 bases between. CDR1 and CDR2 (germline): SGHNT, YENEEA. This CDR3 reads CASSRAGQDYEQYF. The CDR3 DNA sequence: TGTGCCAGCAGCAGGGCAGGGCAGGACTACGAGCAGTACTTC. Using reference TRBV11-3 and TRBJ2-7 for the parts outside the CDR3, the full variable domain is EAGVVQSPRYKIIEKKQPVAFWCNPISGHNTLYWYLQNLGQGPELLIRYENEEAVDDSQLPKDRFSAERLKGVDSTLKIQPAELGDSAVYLCASSRAGQDYEQYFGPGTRLTVT.

This sequence joins TRBV6-5 and TRBJ1-1; no reliable D call. CDR3 length: 13 residues. Trimming took off 7 bases at V and 0 bases at J, with 9 bases between the two ends. Germline CDR1 reads MNHEY; CDR2 reads SVGAGI. CDR3 nucleotide sequence: TGTGCCAGCACCCTGACACTGAACACTGAAGCTTTCTTT. It translates to CASTLTLNTEAFF.

V and J are TRBV15 and TRBJ2-1, with D perhaps given as TRBD1 or TRBD2 (5 bases each). Germline-derived CDR1 and CDR2 are LNHNV and YYDKDF (reference sequence). Deletions cut 8 bases from V and 5 bases from J, with 22 bases between. The CDR3 loop spans 16 amino acids. The CDR3 is CATLVVRRRGDNEQFF. CDR3 DNA: TGTGCCACCCTAGTGGTCCGACGTCGAGGGGACAATGAGCAGTTCTTC. Combining the CDR3 with reference TRBV15 and TRBJ2-1 gives the whole variable domain DAMVIQNPRYQVTQFGKPVTLSCSQTLNHNVMYWYQQKSSQAPKLLFHYYDKDFNNEADTPDNFQSRRPNTSFCFLDIRSPGLGDTAMYLCATLVVRRRGDNEQFFGPGTRLTVL.

The V and J genes are TRBV11-2 and TRBJ1-2; a possible D gene is TRBD1 (6 bases). Between the trimmed V and J ends, which lost 5 bases and 1 base, there was a span of 8 bases. CDR3 length equals 13 residues. Germline assignment: CDR1 SGHAT and CDR2 FQNNGV. The DNA for the CDR3 is TGTGCCAGCAGCCCGGACAGTAACTATGGCTACACCTTC. Translating gives CASSPDSNYGYTF. The whole variable domain, filled in from reference TRBV11-2 and TRBJ1-2, reads EAGVAQSPRYKIIEKRQSVAFWCNPISGHATLYWYQQILGQGPKLLIQFQNNGVVDDSQLPKDRFSAERLKGVDSTLKIQPAKLEDSAVYLCASSPDSNYGYTFGSGTRLTVV.

This clone has only one observation. The rearrangement joins TRBV19 to TRBJ1-1; perhaps TRBD1 as D (6 bases). The CDR3 contains 14 residues. Germline CDR1 is LNHDA and CDR2 is SQIVND (reference sequence). Deletions cut 7 bases from V and 4 bases from J, with 16 bases between. In nucleotides, the CDR3 is TGTGCCAGTACTCCACGAGGGGGGGGCACTGAAGCTTTCTTT. This encodes CASTPRGGGTEAFF.

The chain recombines TRBV2 with TRBJ2-7; 9 nucleotides line up with TRBD1. The length of the CDR3 is 15 residues. Losses at the gene ends were 4 bases for V and 1 base for J; bases not matched to a gene: 5. In germline, CDR1 is SNHLY, CDR2 FYNNEI. CDR3 protein: CASSVPGQGSYEQYF. The DNA of the CDR3 is TGTGCCAGCAGTGTACCGGGACAGGGTTCCTACGAGCAGTACTTC.

The V and J genes are TRBV10-1 and TRBJ1-1, with TRBD1 matching 9 bases. Germline V gene data show CDR1 as WNHNN and CDR2 as SYGVQD (reference sequence). Trimming took 8 bases from V and 6 from J; bases not matched to a gene: 10. The CDR3 has 14 amino acids. CDR3 sequence: CASSDRGLGAEAFF. As DNA, the CDR3 is TGCGCCAGCTCGGACAGGGGATTGGGGGCTGAAGCTTTCTTT.

The chain carries TRBV7-8 and TRBJ2-2; 7 nucleotides align to TRBD1. The germline V gene encodes CDR1 SGHVS and CDR2 FQNEAQ. J lost 2 bases, V lost 3 bases, and 3 bases had no gene match. The CDR3 has 15 residues. Here the CDR3 DNA reads TGTGCCAGCAGCTTGACAGGGTATAACACCGGGGAGCTGTTTTTT. This encodes CASSLTGYNTGELFF.

V and J are TRBV6-1 and TRBJ2-7; 7 nucleotides match TRBD1. The V segment lost 2 bases and the J segment 1 base; nucleotides outside the gene matches: 2. Germline V lookup: CDR1 MNHNS, CDR2 SASEGT. CDR3 length: 14 amino acids. The DNA of the CDR3 is TGTGCCAGCAGTGAACGGGACAGTTCCTACGAGCAGTACTTC. Translating it yields CASSERDSSYEQYF.

The chain uses TRBV19 and TRBJ1-6; maybe TRBD1 (5 bases). The length of the CDR3 is 13 residues. Germline CDR1 is LNHDA and CDR2 is SQIVND (reference sequence). Trimming removed 7 bases at V and 7 bases at J, with 11 bases between. This CDR3 reads CASTGAGNSPLHF. The CDR3 DNA sequence: TGTGCCAGTACCGGGGCGGGAAATTCACCCCTCCACTTT.

J is TRBJ2-5 and V is TRBV29-1; D call uncertain. The CDR3 is 13 amino acids. The V end was cut by 4 bases, the J end by 0 bases, with 9 bases between. Germline V gene data show CDR1 as SQVTM and CDR2 as ANQGSEA. The CDR3 region has the DNA TGCAGCGTTGTGTACCAGGACCAAGAGACCCAGTACTTC. Protein product: CSVVYQDQETQYF.

The chain combines TRBV18 with TRBJ2-1; D uncertain. This CDR3 has 13 residues. CDR1 KGHSH and CDR2 LQKENI come from the germline V gene. Trimming took 6 bases from V and 5 from J, leaving 11 bases between them. Here the CDR3 reads CASSSLQHNEQFF. Written as DNA, the CDR3 is TGTGCCAGCTCGTCGCTACAGCACAATGAGCAGTTCTTC.

V usage is TRBV15 and J usage is TRBJ2-2; D is unresolved. From germline, CDR1 is LNHNV and CDR2 YYDKDF (reference sequence). V was trimmed by 0 bases and J by 5 bases, leaving 10 bases between them. The CDR3 covers 15 residues. The CDR3 DNA sequence: TGTGCCACCAGCAGAGATCGTGAGGTTACCGGGGAGCTGTTTTTT. It translates to CATSRDREVTGELFF.

The CDR3 DNA is TGTGCCAGCAGCTTCCTACAGGTTGAAGCTTTCTTT. Protein sequence: CASSFLQVEAFF. The chain employs TRBV7-2 and TRBJ1-1; possible D gene TRBD1, 5 bases. This CDR3 has 12 amino acids. In germline, CDR1 is SGHTA, CDR2 FQGNSA. V was trimmed by 3 bases and J by 7 bases, leaving 9 bases between them.

This clone was detected only once. The chain carries TRBV30 and TRBJ2-3; D may match TRBD1 or TRBD2 (5 bases each). The germline V and J ends were trimmed by 0 bases and 1 base, with 11 bases remaining between them. Per germline, CDR1 GTSNPN and CDR2 SVGIG (reference sequence). The CDR3 runs to 15 residues. CDR3 protein: CAWSVRGLRTDTQYF. The DNA for the CDR3 is TGTGCCTGGAGTGTACGGGGCCTCCGCACAGATACGCAGTATTTT. Based on the CDR3 plus reference TRBV30 and TRBJ2-3, the full variable domain is SQTIHQWPATLVQPVGSPLSLECTVEGTSNPNLYWYRQAAGRGLQLLFYSVGIGQISSEVPQNLSASRPQDRQFILSSKKLLLSDSGFYLCAWSVRGLRTDTQYFGPGTRLTVL.

The chain joins TRBV12-5 to TRBJ2-3, with 10 bases matching TRBD2. The trim removed 1 base at V and 6 bases at J, leaving 1 base unmatched. Germline lookup yields CDR1 LGHNT and CDR2 FRNRAP. This CDR3 is 14 amino acids long. Here the CDR3 DNA reads TGTGCTAGTGGTTTGGGACTAGCGGGTGATACGCAGTATTTT. Its protein product is CASGLGLAGDTQYF.

The V gene is TRBV6-5, the J gene TRBJ2-2; no clear D gene. The germline V and J ends were trimmed by 6 bases and 6 bases, with 11 bases remaining between them. Germline assignment: CDR1 MNHEY and CDR2 SVGAGI. The CDR3 contains 13 residues. The CDR3 DNA reads as TGTGCCAGCAGCCTACAGATAGCCGGGGAGCTGTTTTTT. Its protein product is CASSLQIAGELFF.

The chain carries TRBV19 and TRBJ1-1; TRBD1 is a possible D gene (5 bases). The CDR3 has 15 amino acids. From germline, CDR1 is LNHDA and CDR2 SQIVND (reference sequence). Trimming cost V 6 bases and J 0 bases, with 14 bases left between them. The CDR3 here is CASRLWGNMNTEAFF. In nucleotides, the CDR3 is TGTGCCAGTAGACTTTGGGGGAACATGAACACTGAAGCTTTCTTT.

The J gene is TRBJ1-1, the V gene TRBV6-2 or TRBV6-3, with D possibly being TRBD1 (5 bases). This CDR3 is 14 amino acids long. Trimming pared 4 bases from V and 1 base from J, leaving 10 bases between. Germline lookup yields CDR1 MNHEY and CDR2 SVGEGT. CDR3 loop: CASSWQGSNTEAFF. CDR3 in DNA: TGTGCCAGCAGTTGGCAGGGCTCGAACACTGAAGCTTTCTTT.

The rearrangement joins TRBV5-5 to TRBJ1-2, with 7 bases matching TRBD1. From germline, CDR1 is SGHKS and CDR2 YYEKEE (reference sequence). The ends lost 4 bases at V and 2 bases at J; junction bases unmatched: 8. The CDR3 contains 15 residues. CDR3 in amino acids: CASSIDGQANYGYTF. The CDR3 DNA sequence: TGTGCCAGCAGCATTGACGGACAGGCCAACTATGGCTACACCTTC.

V usage is TRBV19 and J usage is TRBJ1-6; TRBD1 matches at 8 bases. CDR3 length equals 15 residues. V was pared by 4 bases and J by 8 bases, with 7 bases of the junction left unmatched. Per the germline V gene, CDR1 is LNHDA and CDR2 is SQIVND (reference sequence). CDR3 DNA: TGTGCCAGTAGTACTGGGACAGGTTCGGATTCACCCCTCCACTTT. Its protein product is CASSTGTGSDSPLHF. Using reference TRBV19 and TRBJ1-6 for the parts outside the CDR3, the full variable domain is DGGITQSPKYLFRKEGQNVTLSCEQNLNHDAMYWYRQDPGQGLRLIYYSQIVNDFQKGDIAEGYSVSREKKESFPLTVTSAQKNPTAFYLCASSTGTGSDSPLHFGNGTRLTVT.

This chain joins TRBV18 and TRBJ2-1; TRBD2 aligns across 8 bases. The CDR3 is 16 residues long. After removal of 3 bases from V and 8 bases from J, the junction contained 12 bases not matched to a gene. Germline loops: CDR1 KGHSH, CDR2 LQKENI. CDR3 DNA sequence: TGTGCCAGCTCACCCAATCTCCGGGACGGGAGGGATGAGCAGTTCTTC. This encodes CASSPNLRDGRDEQFF.